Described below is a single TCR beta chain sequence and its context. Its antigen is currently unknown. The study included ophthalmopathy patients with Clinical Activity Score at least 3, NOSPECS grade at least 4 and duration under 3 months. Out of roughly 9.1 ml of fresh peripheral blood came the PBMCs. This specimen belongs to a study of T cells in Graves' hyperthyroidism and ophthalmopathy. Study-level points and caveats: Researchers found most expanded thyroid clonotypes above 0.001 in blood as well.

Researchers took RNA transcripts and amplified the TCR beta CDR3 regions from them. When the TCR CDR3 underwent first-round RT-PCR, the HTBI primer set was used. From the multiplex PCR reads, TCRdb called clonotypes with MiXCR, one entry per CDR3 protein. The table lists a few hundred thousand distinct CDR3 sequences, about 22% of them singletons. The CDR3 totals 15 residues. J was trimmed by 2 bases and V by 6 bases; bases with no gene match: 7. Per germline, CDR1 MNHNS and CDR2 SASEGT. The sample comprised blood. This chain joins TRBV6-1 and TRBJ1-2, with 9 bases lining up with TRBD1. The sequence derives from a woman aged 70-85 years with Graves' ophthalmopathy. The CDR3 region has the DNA TGTGCCAGCAGAGACCGGGACAGGGTAAACTATGGCTACACCTTC. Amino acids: CASRDRDRVNYGYTF.